A selection of T cell receptor beta chains follows, all from one sample in a study of shared clonotypes between healthy human individuals. Libraries were prepared by immunoSEQ multiplex PCR; TCRdb keeps only in-frame clonotypes and omits some of them. The repertoire holds around 2.1 million clones, approximately 96% seen once, with more than 0.1% in the top ten. The sequencing input was naive CD4+ T cells sorted from blood. These receptors all come from a man younger than 35 in good health. Each CDR3 is given with its conserved first and last residue. The D gene is left open where the match is weak. Some rows have no size entry. The others give once, few or many, or a class for an expanded clone.

- TRBJ1-5 TRBV27 once TGTGCCAGTAGACGACAGCCCTTTAGCAATCAGCCCCAGCATTTT CASRRQPFSNQPQHF
TRBD1 TRBJ2-7 TRBV10-2 - TGCGCCAGCATTCGAATCCGGGACAGCTACGAGCAGTACTTC CASIRIRDSYEQYF
- TRBJ1-1 TRBV5-1 - TGCGCCAGCAGCTTTGACAGGACTGAAGCTTTCTTT CASSFDRTEAFF
- TRBJ2-3 TRBV6-1 once TGTGCCAGCAGTTTTGAAACAGATACGCAGTATTTT CASSFETDTQYF
TRBD2 TRBJ2-1 TRBV18 - TGTGCCAGCTCATTTGGACTAGCCTTCTACAATGAGCAGTTCTTC CASSFGLAFYNEQFF
TRBD2 TRBJ2-2 TRBV5-1 - TGCGCCAGCAGCCCTGGGCCGGGGGGTTTTCCCGGGGAGCTGTTTTTT CASSPGPGGFPGELFF
- TRBJ1-4 TRBV5-4 - TGTGCCAGCAGTTTGACACCAACTAATGAAAAACTGTTTTTT CASSLTPTNEKLFF
- TRBJ1-1 TRBV28 - TGTGCCAGCAGTTTATTCCGGGAGGGGGCTGAAGCTTTCTTT CASSLFREGAEAFF
TRBD1 TRBJ2-6 TRBV6-1 - TGTGCCAGCAGTGGGGGGACAGGAGGCTCTGGGGCCAACGTCCTGACTTTC CASSGGTGGSGANVLTF
TRBD2 TRBJ2-5 TRBV18 - TGTGCCAGCTCACTAGCGGGAGTTGGAGAGGCCCAGTACTTC CASSLAGVGEAQYF
- TRBJ2-3 TRBV5-1 - TGCGCCAGCAGCCTTCCCCATACGCAGTATTTT CASSLPHTQYF
TRBD1 TRBJ2-2 TRBV30 few TGTGCCTGGAGGTCTACAGGGGGCGGGGAGCTGTTTTTT CAWRSTGGGELFF
- TRBJ2-4 TRBV5-1 once TGCGCCAGCAAGGTACAGGGTTCAGCCAAAAACATTCAGTACTTC CASKVQGSAKNIQYF
- TRBJ2-3 TRBV9 - TGTGCCAGCAGCCCCCTAGGGGCAGATACGCAGTATTTT CASSPLGADTQYF
TRBD1 TRBJ2-7 TRBV5-6 - TGTGCCAGCAGCTCACCGGGGACAGGGGCCTCCTACGAGCAGTACTTC CASSSPGTGASYEQYF
- TRBJ2-7 TRBV5-1 - TGCGCCAGCAGCTTGAAAAAGACGACGGGGGGCCACTACGAGCAGTACTTC CASSLKKTTGGHYEQYF
- TRBJ1-1 TRBV5-4 - TGTGCCAGCAGCTCCGACCAAGGGAGGCCTGAAGCTTTCTTT CASSSDQGRPEAFF
TRBD2 TRBJ2-2 TRBV2 - TGTGCCAGCAGTGATGAAATAGCGGGTAACACCGGGGAGCTGTTTTTT CASSDEIAGNTGELFF
- TRBJ2-5 TRBV25-1 - TGTGCCACCGGCCACCATAGGACTGTGCAACAAGAGACCCAGTACTTC CATGHHRTVQQETQYF
- TRBJ1-5 TRBV18 - TGTGCCAGCTCACCGGGAGTTGTGGGCAATCAGCCCCAGCATTTT CASSPGVVGNQPQHF
- TRBJ2-3 TRBV25-1 - TGTGCCAGCGGAGGACGGGGAAGGGTCACAGATACGCAGTATTTT CASGGRGRVTDTQYF
- TRBJ2-2 TRBV27 - TGTGCCAGCAGTTTCCCAGGGGTGGGCACCGGGGAGCTGTTTTTT CASSFPGVGTGELFF
- TRBJ2-7 TRBV13 - TGTGCCAGCAGCTTAATGCAGGGGGGCTCCTACGAGCAGTACTTC CASSLMQGGSYEQYF
- TRBJ2-4 TRBV6-5 - TGTGCCAGCAGCCCCACGGTAGCCAAAAACATTCAGTACTTC CASSPTVAKNIQYF
TRBD2 TRBJ2-7 TRBV5-1 - TGCGCCAGCAGCCTGCCCCCTTTACTAGCGGGAGAATACGAGCAGTACTTC CASSLPPLLAGEYEQYF
- TRBJ1-4 TRBV28 - TGTGCCAGCAGTTTGGGGCAGGGGAAACTGTTTTTT CASSLGQGKLFF
- TRBJ2-3 TRBV27 - TGTGCCAGCAGTTTATCGCGGGATACGCAGTATTTT CASSLSRDTQYF
- TRBJ2-7 TRBV6-5 once TGTGCCAGCAGTTACTCGACCTGGGGCGAGCAGTACTTC CASSYSTWGEQYF
- TRBJ1-2 TRBV6-5 - TGTGCCAGCAGTCCCAGCGGGGCCGGTGGCTACACCTTC CASSPSGAGGYTF
- TRBJ1-1 TRBV5-1 - TGCGCCAGCAGCTTGGGAACGGGAGTCCCTGAAGCTTTCTTT CASSLGTGVPEAFF
TRBD2 TRBJ2-7 TRBV6-5 - TGTGCCAGCAGTTACGGCGGGGGGAACTCCTACGAGCAGTACTTC CASSYGGGNSYEQYF
TRBD1 TRBJ1-2 TRBV11-2 - TGTGCCAGCAGCTCGCGCTTGGACAGGGGCTATGGCTACACCTTC CASSSRLDRGYGYTF
- TRBJ2-7 TRBV9 once TGTGCCAGCAGCGTGACTACAGGGAACGGCTACGAGCAGTACTTC CASSVTTGNGYEQYF
TRBD1 TRBJ1-1 TRBV30 - TGTGCCTGGAGTGTCCGTGACAGGGCGAACACTGAAGCTTTCTTT CAWSVRDRANTEAFF